The 3 T cell receptor beta chains listed next were all sequenced from one sample in a study of cytomegalovirus exposure and HLA in healthy donors. Method: immunoSEQ multiplex PCR; TCRdb's copy keeps in-frame clones and lacks some. The table lists approximately 300,000 clones, about nine tenths of them singletons. The sequencing input was PBMCs. The origin of the receptors is a woman aged 25 to 39 in good health and CMV-seropositive.

The gene calls are TRBV15 and TRBJ1-3; maybe TRBD1 (5 bases). Trimming cost V 5 bases and J 2 bases, with 25 bases left between them. CDR1 and CDR2 from the germline V gene are LNHNV and YYDKDF (reference sequence). CDR3 length: 19 residues. CDR3 coding DNA: TGTGCCACCAGCCTTAAACTTTCCTCCAGGGTGGGTGCTGGAAACACCATATATTTT. It encodes CATSLKLSSRVGAGNTIYF.

Worth noting for this clone: Other nucleotide sequences from this sample produce the same CDR3. The chain is built from TRBV7-9 and TRBJ2-2, with a tentative D call TRBD2 (6 bases). This CDR3 region has 12 residues. Germline CDR1 is SEHNR and CDR2 is FQNEAQ (reference sequence). Trimming cost V 3 bases and J 8 bases, with 7 bases left between them. CDR3 amino acids: CASSFGGGELFF. CDR3 nucleotides: TGTGCCAGCAGCTTCGGGGGAGGGGAGCTGTTTTTT.

The J gene is TRBJ1-2, the V gene TRBV13, with no clear D. Between the trimmed V and J ends, which lost 2 bases and 0 bases, there was a span of 13 bases. The CDR3 length is 16 residues. Germline V gene lookup returns CDR1 PRHDT and CDR2 FYEKMQ (reference sequence). The chain's CDR3 is CASSLRGEEANYGYTF. As DNA, the CDR3 is TGTGCCAGCAGCTTAAGAGGAGAGGAGGCTAACTATGGCTACACCTTC. Complete variable domain (other parts from reference TRBV13 and TRBJ1-2): AAGVIQSPRHLIKEKRETATLKCYPIPRHDTVYWYQQGPGQDPQFLISFYEKMQSDKGSIPDRFSAQQFSDYHSELNMSSLELGDSALYFCASSLRGEEANYGYTFGSGTRLTVV.